Presented here are 13 T cell receptor beta chains from one specimen sequenced in a study of T cell repertoires in cytomegalovirus infection. Their target antigens are unknown. Using its own MiXCR run on the reads, TCRdb lists one record per CDR3 protein. The sample has approximately 310,000 distinct CDR3 sequences; roughly 25% are singletons. The sample consisted of cultured PBMCs, taken from culture after CMV antigen stimulation. Every receptor here comes from a human donor in good health (CMV status not recorded). Some clones in this sample may be carry-over from other donors' samples.

The genes are TRBV6-2 or TRBV6-3 and TRBJ1-1, with a tentative D call TRBD1 (6 bases). CDR3 size: 17 residues. Germline V gene data show CDR1 as MNHEY and CDR2 as SVGEGT. V was clipped by 10 bases and J by 0 bases, with 24 bases between them. The CDR3 nucleotides read TGTGCCACCGCTATAACAGGGATTACACCAATGAACACTGAAGCTTTCTTT. This codes for CATAITGITPMNTEAFF.

The V call is TRBV19, the J call TRBJ2-7, with TRBD1 as a possible D gene (6 bases). Trimming cost V 0 bases and J 3 bases, with 6 bases left between them. CDR3 length equals 13 residues. Germline CDR1 and CDR2: LNHDA and SQIVND (reference sequence). The CDR3: CASSIDRGYEQYF. The CDR3 nucleotides read TGTGCCAGTAGTATAGACAGGGGCTACGAGCAGTACTTC.

V gene TRBV7-2 combines with J gene TRBJ1-4, with unresolved D. Between the trimmed V and J ends, which lost 2 bases and 8 bases, there was a span of 18 bases. CDR3 length: 16 amino acids. The germline gives CDR1 SGHTA, CDR2 FQGNSA. CDR3 nucleotide sequence: TGTGCCAGCAGCTTACAAATGGGTGGAATGGGGGAAAAACTGTTTTTT. This translates into CASSLQMGGMGEKLFF.

This clonotype was observed a handful of times. This sequence joins TRBV19 and TRBJ1-1; no firm D call. Per the germline V gene, CDR1 is LNHDA and CDR2 is SQIVND (reference sequence). Trimming took off 3 bases at V and 10 bases at J, with 12 bases between the two ends. CDR3 size: 12 residues. The CDR3 nucleotides are TGTGCCAGTAGTATTGAGGTAGGGCCAGCTTTCTTT. This codes for CASSIEVGPAFF. Based on the CDR3 plus reference TRBV19 and TRBJ1-1, the full variable domain is DGGITQSPKYLFRKEGQNVTLSCEQNLNHDAMYWYRQDPGQGLRLIYYSQIVNDFQKGDIAEGYSVSREKKESFPLTVTSAQKNPTAFYLCASSIEVGPAFFGQGTRLTVV.

This chain joins TRBV24-1 and TRBJ1-4; 7 nucleotides match TRBD1. Germline CDR1 KGHDR, CDR2 SFDVKD. V was clipped by 4 bases and J by 8 bases; unmatched bases: 3. The CDR3 length is 13 residues. CDR3 region: CATSDQGGEKLFF. The CDR3, as DNA: TGTGCCACCAGTGACCAGGGGGGAGAAAAACTGTTTTTT.

This chain links TRBV5-1 with TRBJ2-5; 9 nucleotides match TRBD2. The CDR3 consists of 17 residues. Germline V gives CDR1 SGHRS, CDR2 YFSETQ. The trim removed 0 bases at V and 0 bases at J, leaving 6 bases unmatched. In DNA form, the CDR3 reads TGCGCCAGCAGCTTGGGAGCTAGCGGGATTTACCAAGAGACCCAGTACTTC. Translated: CASSLGASGIYQETQYF.

The sample holds many counts of this clonotype. The CDR3 protein is CASSLQGAYEQYV. In DNA form, the CDR3 reads TGTGCCAGCAGCCTACAGGGTGCCTACGAGCAGTACGTC. This chain joins TRBV7-8 and TRBJ2-7, with D perhaps matching TRBD1 (6 bases). The germline gives CDR1 SGHVS, CDR2 FQNEAQ. The CDR3 consists of 13 residues. V lost 5 bases to trimming and J lost 2 bases, with 10 bases between them.

The chain couples TRBV19 to TRBJ1-1; D gene ambiguous. V lost 5 bases, J lost 1 base, and 14 bases lay in between. In germline, CDR1 is LNHDA, CDR2 SQIVND (reference sequence). CDR3 length equals 15 residues. Here the CDR3 DNA reads TGTGCCAGTAGTTCAATTATTCACGAGAACACTGAAGCTTTCTTT. Protein: CASSSIIHENTEAFF.

CDR3 loop: CASTPDRGYEQYF. Here the CDR3 DNA reads TGTGCCAGCACCCCGGACAGGGGCTACGAGCAGTACTTC. The V and J genes are TRBV6-8 and TRBJ2-7; 9 positions match TRBD1. CDR3 length equals 13 residues. Germline V gene lookup returns CDR1 MNHGY and CDR2 SAAAGT. J was trimmed by 3 bases and V by 7 bases; bases with no gene match: 4.

The V and J genes are TRBV6-2 or TRBV6-3 and TRBJ1-5; 7 bases align to TRBD1. Germline values: CDR1 MNHEY, CDR2 SVGEGT. Germline trimming cut 0 bases from V and 6 bases from J; bases unmatched to any gene: 5. The CDR3 is 15 amino acids. This CDR3 is CASSYSTGYSQPQHF. CDR3 DNA sequence: TGTGCCAGCAGTTACTCGACAGGGTACAGTCAGCCCCAGCATTTT.

This chain uses TRBV4-1 with TRBJ1-6; 7 bases map to TRBD1. Germline V gene lookup returns CDR1 MGHRA and CDR2 YSYEKL. After removal of 4 bases from V and 6 bases from J, the junction contained 3 bases not matched to a gene. The length of the CDR3 is 14 residues. The CDR3 here is CASSPGQSNSPLHF. CDR3 bases: TGCGCCAGCAGCCCGGGACAGTCTAATTCACCCCTCCACTTT.

This clonotype was picked up a small number of times. This chain uses TRBV7-2 with TRBJ2-1; tentative D call: TRBD2 (6 bases). Germline V gives CDR1 SGHTA, CDR2 FQGNSA. The CDR3 has 15 amino acids. V was clipped by 3 bases and J by 0 bases, with 9 bases between them. The DNA for the CDR3 is TGTGCCAGCAGCTTGTCGGAGGGCTCCTACAATGAGCAGTTCTTC. Encoded protein: CASSLSEGSYNEQFF.

Many counts were recorded for this clonotype. The chain combines TRBV7-2 with TRBJ2-3; D not certain. The CDR3 consists of 12 residues. Looked up from germline, CDR1 is SGHTA and CDR2 is FQGNSA. V lost 7 bases and J lost 5, with 10 bases in between. CDR3 protein: CASTFYGDTQYF. Written as DNA, the CDR3 is TGTGCCAGCACCTTTTACGGAGATACGCAGTATTTT.